These T cell receptor beta chains were read from a single sample in a study of early T cells in non-severe SARS-CoV-2 infection. TCRdb fed the 5' RACE reads into MiXCR, producing one record per CDR3 protein. The sample lists tens of thousands of distinct CDR3 sequences, less than 8% seen once, with about 7.8% in the top ten. Sequenced material: whole blood. The source is an adult who was a healthcare worker with PCR-confirmed SARS-CoV-2 infection or an uninfected control (not recorded which). Both conserved end residues are part of each CDR3. The D gene is left open where the match is weak. Rows may omit the clone size; those that give it use once, few, many or a size class.

v_call	clone_size	j_call	d_call	cdr3_nt	cdr3_aa
TRBV11-2	few	TRBJ2-7	TRBD1	TGTGCCAGCAGCCCCGACAGGGGGGTTTCCTACGAGCAGTACTTC	CASSPDRGVSYEQYF
TRBV19	many	TRBJ2-7	TRBD1	TGTGCCAGTACCCAGTCCCCGGGACAGGGGGTCTACGAGCAGTACTTC	CASTQSPGQGVYEQYF
TRBV6-6	many	TRBJ2-1	-	TGTGCCAGCAGAAACTGGGGGGCCACAACGAGATACAATGAGCAGTTCTTC	CASRNWGATTRYNEQFF
TRBV20-1	many	TRBJ1-1	-	TGCAGTGCTAGAGATGCGTCCAACGAACTCACTGAAGCTTTCTTT	CSARDASNELTEAFF
TRBV5-1	few	TRBJ1-1	-	TGCGCCAGCAGCACCCTAGGACAATCGGACACTGAAGCTTTCTTT	CASSTLGQSDTEAFF
TRBV6-5	few	TRBJ1-5	TRBD1	TGTGCCAGCAGTGGCACGGCAGGGGGCTTTTTTAGCAATCAGCCCCAGCATTTT	CASSGTAGGFFSNQPQHF
TRBV7-9	few	TRBJ2-7	-	TGTGCCAGCAGGGGAGTCCAGGGAGAATCTTACGAGCAGTACTTC	CASRGVQGESYEQYF
TRBV9	few	TRBJ1-1	-	TGTGCCAGCAGCCAAGCGGCGGACCTCGCTGAAGCTTTCTTT	CASSQAADLAEAFF
TRBV7-9	-	TRBJ2-3	-	TGTGCCAGCAGCCATTCGGGAGTGGCGCAGTATTTT	CASSHSGVAQYF
TRBV7-2	few	TRBJ2-7	-	TGTGCCAGCAGCTTAAGTAGCTTGGCCTACGAGCAGTACTTC	CASSLSSLAYEQYF
TRBV20-1	few	TRBJ1-1	-	TGCAGTGCTAGAGCGACTCCCTGGTTCTTT	CSARATPWFF
TRBV7-8	few	TRBJ2-5	TRBD2	TGTGCCAGCAGCTTAGAAGGTAGCGGGGGTTCCCAAGAGACCCAGTACTTC	CASSLEGSGGSQETQYF
TRBV2	many	TRBJ2-3	-	TGTGCCAGCAGTGAAGGGAAACAGGGCACAGATACGCAGTATTTT	CASSEGKQGTDTQYF
TRBV7-9	many	TRBJ1-2	TRBD1	TGTGCCAGCAGCCGGGACAGGGAACGGTATGGCTACACCTTC	CASSRDRERYGYTF
TRBV2	many	TRBJ2-2	-	TGTGCCAGCAAGGCAGCGAACACCGGGGAGCTGTTTTTT	CASKAANTGELFF
TRBV6-5	many	TRBJ2-5	-	TGTGCCAGCAGCTCGAAGGCAAGGGTGGTGGGGGGGCTACCCAAGGAGACCCAGTACTTC	CASSSKARVVGGLPKETQYF
TRBV9	many	TRBJ1-1	TRBD1	TGTGCCAGCAGCGCCCGGACAGGGGGAGGTACTGAAGCTTTCTTT	CASSARTGGGTEAFF
TRBV28	many	TRBJ2-7	-	TGTGCCAGCAGTACAGGGCCCACCTACGAGCAGTACTTC	CASSTGPTYEQYF
TRBV6-5	many	TRBJ2-2	-	TGTGCCAGCAGTTACGACCACACCGGGGAGCTGTTTTTT	CASSYDHTGELFF
TRBV19	-	TRBJ2-7	-	TGTGCCAGTAGTATAGGACAGCGCTACTACGAGCAGTACTTC	CASSIGQRYYEQYF
TRBV12-3/TRBV12-4	few	TRBJ1-3	-	TGTGCCAGCAGTTTAACCTCTGGAAACACCATATATTTT	CASSLTSGNTIYF
TRBV2	many	TRBJ2-7	TRBD2	TGTGCCAGCAAAAGGACTAGCTTCTACGAGCAGTACTTC	CASKRTSFYEQYF
TRBV5-4	few	TRBJ2-6	TRBD1	TGTGCCAGCAGCGTAATGGGACAGGGGGCGATCTCTGGGGCCAACGTCCTGACTTTC	CASSVMGQGAISGANVLTF
TRBV6-1	few	TRBJ2-1	TRBD2	TGTGCCAGCAGTGTAGCGGGAGAGAGCAATGAGCAGTTCTTC	CASSVAGESNEQFF
TRBV19	-	TRBJ2-3	-	TGTGCCAGTAGTGGTCGACAAAAAGTGGATACGCAGTATTTT	CASSGRQKVDTQYF
TRBV7-8	many	TRBJ1-1	-	TGTGCCAGCAGCTTAGCGTCGAGGGGCACTGAAGCTTTCTTT	CASSLASRGTEAFF
TRBV21-1	many	TRBJ2-7	-	TGTGCCAGCAGCAGTTTAGGAGTGCGCGAGCAGTACTTC	CASSSLGVREQYF
TRBV3-1	-	TRBJ1-2	-	TGTGCCAGCAGCGGGAGGAGTAACTATGGCTACACCTTC	CASSGRSNYGYTF
TRBV7-9	few	TRBJ1-1	-	TGTGCCAGCAGCTTAGGGGTCACTGAAGCTTTCTTT	CASSLGVTEAFF
TRBV25-1	-	TRBJ1-1	-	TGTGCCAGCAGCACCCCCCATTCGAACACTGAAGCTTTCTTT	CASSTPHSNTEAFF
TRBV14	-	TRBJ2-7	-	TGTGCCAGCAGCCAAGTTCATGGGTCGGGGTACGAGCAGTACTTC	CASSQVHGSGYEQYF
TRBV7-2	-	TRBJ2-2	-	TGTGCCAGCAGTCGAACCGGGGAGCTGTTTTTT	CASSRTGELFF
TRBV12-3/TRBV12-4	many	TRBJ2-3	-	TGTGCCAGCGTCGTCAGGACCAGGGCTTGCACAGATACGCAGTATTTT	CASVVRTRACTDTQYF
TRBV6-2/TRBV6-3	few	TRBJ2-7	TRBD2	TGTGCCAGCAGACCTGGTTCCGGACTAGCGGGACGGGGAGAGCAGTACTTC	CASRPGSGLAGRGEQYF
TRBV7-9	many	TRBJ1-6	-	TGTGCCAGCAGCTTGACGGGAAACCTTAATTCACCCCTCCACTTT	CASSLTGNLNSPLHF
TRBV7-9	-	TRBJ2-2	-	TGTGCCAGCACCTTGCCGGGACGGTCGGACACCGGGGAGCTGTTTTTT	CASTLPGRSDTGELFF
TRBV30	many	TRBJ2-2	-	TGTGCCTTGGGTGGCGGGATGGACCAAGGTGACGGGGAGCTGTTTTTT	CALGGGMDQGDGELFF
TRBV12-3/TRBV12-4	few	TRBJ1-3	TRBD1	TGTGCCAGCACAACAGGGGGCGGAAACACCATATATTTT	CASTTGGGNTIYF
TRBV6-2/TRBV6-3	many	TRBJ2-7	TRBD2	TGTGCCAGCAGCCCCCTTAGGTCTAGCGGGAAAAGTGAGCAGTACTTC	CASSPLRSSGKSEQYF
TRBV11-2	few	TRBJ2-2	TRBD2	TGTGCCAGCAGCTCGAGACTAGCGGGAGGTTTTAGCGGGGAGCTGTTTTTT	CASSSRLAGGFSGELFF
TRBV6-1	-	TRBJ2-7	-	TGTGCCAGCAGTGAATTCTCGCAACAGAACGAGCAGTACTTC	CASSEFSQQNEQYF
TRBV20-1	few	TRBJ2-1	-	TGCAGTGCTAGAGATCAGAACAATGAGCAGTTCTTC	CSARDQNNEQFF
TRBV7-6	-	TRBJ2-5	TRBD1	TGTGCCAGCAGCCAGGAAGAGGGACAGTGGATTTTGAAGACCCAGTACTTC	CASSQEEGQWILKTQYF
TRBV18	-	TRBJ1-2	-	TGTGCCAGCTCACCACCGGGTTCAGGGGTCTATGGCTACACCTTC	CASSPPGSGVYGYTF
TRBV6-6	many	TRBJ2-5	-	TGTGCCAGCAGTTACATGGCGAAAGAGACCCAGTACTTC	CASSYMAKETQYF
TRBV20-1	many	TRBJ2-1	TRBD2	TGCAGTTCCCCCCGCGGGGGTGGGTACAATGAGCAGTTCTTC	CSSPRGGGYNEQFF
TRBV6-5	many	TRBJ2-1	TRBD2	TGTGCCAGCAGTTGGGCCCCTAGCGGGAGTTGGTACAATGAGCAGTTCTTC	CASSWAPSGSWYNEQFF
TRBV5-8	-	TRBJ1-5	-	TGTGCCAGCAGCTTGGTTATTCTCAATCAGCCCCAGCATTTT	CASSLVILNQPQHF
TRBV29-1	few	TRBJ2-5	-	TGCAGCGCCATGCTGGGGACGGTCCAAGAGACCCAGTACTTC	CSAMLGTVQETQYF
TRBV20-1	many	TRBJ2-4	-	TGCAGTGCTCCGGGTGTGTCCCTAGCCAAAAACATTCAGTACTTC	CSAPGVSLAKNIQYF
TRBV7-9	few	TRBJ2-2	TRBD2	TGTGCCAGCAGCCCCGGACTAGCGGCGAACACCGGGGAGCTGTTTTTT	CASSPGLAANTGELFF
TRBV6-5	-	TRBJ2-1	-	TGTGCCAGCAGTTACCGGACGAGCTCCTACAATGAGCAGTTCTTC	CASSYRTSSYNEQFF
TRBV11-2	few	TRBJ1-6	-	TGTGCCAGCAGTATTGGGTCTAATTCACCCCTCCACTTT	CASSIGSNSPLHF
TRBV20-1	-	TRBJ2-3	TRBD2	TGCAGTGCTTTAACTAGCGGGAGCTGGACAGATACGCAGTATTTT	CSALTSGSWTDTQYF
TRBV10-3	many	TRBJ2-4	-	TGTGCCATCAGTGGGGGCGGGTCCGGAGCCAAAAACATTCAGTACTTC	CAISGGGSGAKNIQYF
TRBV18	-	TRBJ1-4	TRBD1	TGTGTCAGCTCACCAGGACAGGGTAGATCTAATGAAAAACTGTTTTTT	CVSSPGQGRSNEKLFF
TRBV7-2	many	TRBJ1-2	-	TGTGCCAGCAGCTCCCCGGGGGAAAGGGGTAACTATGGCTACACCTTC	CASSSPGERGNYGYTF
TRBV7-2	many	TRBJ1-1	-	TGTGCCAGCAGCTCGTTTCGAAATTTGAACACTGAAGCTTTCTTT	CASSSFRNLNTEAFF
TRBV10-3	-	TRBJ2-5	TRBD2	TGTGCCATCGCGGGGACTAGCGGGAACCCTGGGACCCAGTACTTC	CAIAGTSGNPGTQYF